This T cell receptor beta chain emerged from a study of response to subunit inactivated influenza vaccine. Study-level results: Each seasonal influenza vaccination, the authors suggested, recruits few new T cells.

TCRdb fed the RT-PCR reads into MiXCR, producing one record per CDR3 protein. The sample yields around 200,000 distinct CDR3 sequences, around an eighth seen once. CDR1 and CDR2 from the germline V gene are SEHNR and FQNEAQ (reference sequence). The V segment lost 4 bases and the J segment 8 bases; nucleotides outside the gene matches: 3. There are 13 residues in the CDR3. Many counts were recorded for this clonotype. Its specificity is unknown. The clonotype originates from a man aged 45-65 years who received an inactivated influenza vaccine. The chain combines TRBV7-9 with TRBJ1-4; 8 bases match TRBD1. This specimen consisted of CD8+ T cells sorted from PBMCs, obtained approximately 5 days after vaccination. The CDR3 reads CASSWTGMEKLFF. DNA for the CDR3: TGTGCCAGCAGCTGGACAGGGATGGAAAAACTGTTTTTT.